These T cell receptor beta chains were read from a single sample in a study of T cell changes during pregnancy in multiple sclerosis. The protocol was immunoSEQ multiplex PCR, while the TCRdb copy is restricted to in-frame clones and leaves out a portion. The sample has around 72,000 clones; around nine tenths are singletons. The input for sequencing was peripheral blood, taken in the second trimester of pregnancy. These receptors all come from a female donor in good health, enrolled as a control in a pregnancy study. Each CDR3 is given with its conserved first and last residue. D genes are given only for firm matches. The size field is filled for only some rows; it gives once, few, many or a size class.

d_gene,abundance,v_gene,j_gene,CDR3aa,CDR3nt
.,.,TRBV28,TRBJ1-2,CASSDVQGARGYTF,TGTGCCAGCAGTGATGTACAGGGCGCTAGGGGCTACACCTTC
.,.,TRBV6-5,TRBJ2-1,CATTTGPYNEQFF,TGTGCCACCACGACAGGTCCCTACAATGAGCAGTTCTTC
TRBD2,.,TRBV9,TRBJ2-7,CASSVGAGGPEQYF,TGTGCCAGCAGCGTAGGGGCGGGGGGGCCCGAGCAGTACTTC
.,.,TRBV5-4,TRBJ1-3,CASTGRGNTIYF,TGTGCCAGTACAGGGAGAGGAAACACCATATATTTT
.,.,TRBV6-1,TRBJ2-1,CASSKLSGNEQFF,TGTGCCAGCAGTAAACTTTCGGGCAATGAGCAGTTCTTC
TRBD1,.,TRBV28,TRBJ1-6,CASRDRGLSPLHF,TGTGCCAGCAGGGACAGGGGCCTCTCACCCCTCCACTTT
.,once,TRBV4-3,TRBJ2-7,CASSQEYTAGSYEQYF,TGCGCCAGCAGCCAAGAGTATACAGCGGGTTCCTACGAGCAGTACTTC
TRBD1,.,TRBV6-4,TRBJ1-2,CASSDSGTGVYGYTF,TGTGCCAGCAGTGATTCCGGGACAGGGGTCTATGGCTACACCTTC
.,.,TRBV29-1,TRBJ2-7,CSVEVPGSSYEQYF,TGCAGCGTTGAGGTTCCGGGGTCCTCCTACGAGCAGTACTTC
.,.,TRBV7-8,TRBJ1-2,CASSWAQGNYGYTF,TGTGCCAGCAGCTGGGCACAGGGAAACTATGGCTACACCTTC
.,.,TRBV4-3,TRBJ2-6,CASSPLQGGANVLTF,TGCGCCAGCAGCCCCCTGCAGGGCGGGGCCAACGTCCTGACTTTC
.,.,TRBV28,TRBJ1-5,CASSTAPGRPQHF,TGTGCCAGCAGTACAGCCCCCGGTAGGCCCCAGCATTTT
.,once,TRBV9,TRBJ2-5,CASSVRGTGETQYF,TGTGCCAGCAGCGTACGGGGGACTGGGGAGACCCAGTACTTC
TRBD1,.,TRBV19,TRBJ1-5,CASSTIYRGQQPQHF,TGTGCCAGTAGTACGATCTACAGGGGGCAACAGCCCCAGCATTTT
.,.,TRBV7-9,TRBJ1-1,CASSLGATGGAEAFF,TGTGCCAGCAGCTTAGGGGCGACAGGCGGTGCTGAAGCTTTCTTT
.,once,TRBV4-3,TRBJ1-4,CASSQGGARELFF,TGCGCCAGCAGCCAAGGGGGAGCGAGGGAACTGTTTTTT
TRBD1,once,TRBV2,TRBJ2-3,CASSEGQGVTDTQYF,TGTGCCAGCAGTGAAGGACAGGGGGTCACAGATACGCAGTATTTT